This T cell receptor beta chain comes out of a study of blood T cells in healthy people across ages. Whole-study results and caveats: The percentage of naive T cells correlated strongly with TCR beta diversity.

This clonotype was recorded a few times. Its antigen is not identified. Combining a sample-barcoded 5' primer with a J-beta primer mix, a second PCR ran for 7 to 11 cycles. TCRdb ran MiXCR on the 5' RACE reads and lists one entry per CDR3 protein. The sample shows some 1,000,000 distinct CDR3 sequences, under 30% of them seen only once. Per the germline V gene, CDR1 is SGHTA and CDR2 is FQGNSA. The CDR3 covers 17 residues. V was trimmed by 6 bases and J by 0 bases, leaving 20 bases between them. Every donor contributed about 10 milliliters of peripheral blood by blood draw. This same sample was also part of a study on T cells of mothers and their children. That paper adds: Reads recorded for TCR beta CDR3 numbered over 9.5 million per mother and approximately 2.9 million per child.

V is TRBV7-2 and J is TRBJ1-2; tentative D call: TRBD1 (6 bases). The source material was blood. This TCR derives from a girl aged 2-10 years in good health. The DNA of the CDR3 is TGTGCCAGCAGACTTTCCCGACAGGATCCAACTAACTATGGCTACACCTTC. Translated: CASRLSRQDPTNYGYTF.